These T cell receptor beta chains were read from a single sample in a study of CD8 T cells in ankylosing spondylitis. TCRdb re-called the 5' RACE reads through MiXCR, storing one row per CDR3 protein. Of approximately 400,000 distinct CDR3 sequences listed, 25% to 30% are singletons. Sequenced sample: blood, either unsorted or a sorted T cell fraction (not recorded which). These receptors came from a male donor with ankylosing spondylitis. CDR3s include the opening cysteine and the closing phenylalanine or tryptophan. The D gene is left open where the match is weak. Some rows have no size entry. The others give once, few or many, or a class for an expanded clone.

TRBV4-2	TRBJ1-1	.	.	TGTGCCAGCAGCCCAGGCGGGGGTGAAAGTGAAGCTTTCTTT	CASSPGGGESEAFF
TRBV27	TRBJ1-2	few	.	TGTGCCAGCAGTTTAGGTGTCGGGGGACCGGGTTACTATGGCTACACCTTC	CASSLGVGGPGYYGYTF
TRBV7-4	TRBJ2-1	.	.	TGTGCCAGCAGCTTAGCGATAAGGGTTCCCCGAACCCTCTACAATGAGCAGTTCTTC	CASSLAIRVPRTLYNEQFF
TRBV5-5	TRBJ2-1	few	TRBD2	TGTGCCAGCAGCTCGGAGGGACTAGGGAATGAGCAGTTCTTC	CASSSEGLGNEQFF
TRBV3-1	TRBJ1-4	few	.	TGTGCCAGCAGCCAATCAGTACAGGCACTTAACCCTTCTGAAAAACTGTTTTTT	CASSQSVQALNPSEKLFF
TRBV2	TRBJ2-3	.	.	TGTGCCAGCAGTCCTGACACCCCAGATACGCAGTATTTT	CASSPDTPDTQYF
TRBV5-5	TRBJ1-5	.	TRBD1	TGTGCCAGCAGGACCGGGACAGGGGTTAATCAGCCCCAGCATTTT	CASRTGTGVNQPQHF
TRBV12-3/TRBV12-4	TRBJ2-7	.	TRBD2	TGTGCCAGCAGTTTCGGGCGGGGGTTATACGAGCAGTACTTC	CASSFGRGLYEQYF
TRBV30	TRBJ1-1	.	.	TGTGCCTGGACCAAAGCGGGCAGGGGTTCTTACTGGTTCGGCACTGAAGCTTTCTTT	CAWTKAGRGSYWFGTEAFF
TRBV6-1	TRBJ2-2	.	.	TGTGCCAGCAGGCCCGGGGGCGGAAGGACCGGGGAGCTGTTTTTT	CASRPGGGRTGELFF
TRBV5-1	TRBJ2-5	.	TRBD2	TGCGCCAGCAGCTTGGGACTAGCGTTTCAAGAGACCCAGTACTTC	CASSLGLAFQETQYF
TRBV6-1	TRBJ2-1	.	TRBD2	TGTGCCAGCAGTCTAGCGGGAGGCATCAATGAGCAGTTCTTC	CASSLAGGINEQFF
TRBV7-9	TRBJ2-6	.	.	TGTGCCAGCAGCTTAAACAAGGGCGATCGACGAGCCAACGTCCTGACTTTC	CASSLNKGDRRANVLTF
TRBV7-9	TRBJ1-4	.	.	TGTGCCAGCAGCTACCCGGGGGCAGGGGAAAAACTGTTTTTT	CASSYPGAGEKLFF
TRBV9	TRBJ1-2	.	TRBD1	TGTGCCAGCAGCGTAGGGACAGGGAGTGGCTACACCTTC	CASSVGTGSGYTF
TRBV12-3/TRBV12-4	TRBJ2-7	.	.	TGTGCCAGCATCAAATTGGGTGGGCCACATTCGTACGAGCAGTACTTC	CASIKLGGPHSYEQYF
TRBV24-1	TRBJ2-1	many	TRBD2	TGTGCCACCAGTGACTCCACAGCGGGAGGGCCCGTGAATGAGCAGTTCTTC	CATSDSTAGGPVNEQFF
TRBV7-9	TRBJ2-1	.	TRBD2	TGTGCCAGCAGCCGACCCGGGACTAGCGGTCTCAATGAGCAGTTCTTC	CASSRPGTSGLNEQFF
TRBV7-7	TRBJ2-2	few	.	TGTGCCAGCAGCTTAGCTAAGGCGGAGCTGGCGAACACCGGGGAGCTGTTTTTT	CASSLAKAELANTGELFF
TRBV5-1	TRBJ1-2	few	TRBD1	TGCGCCAGCAGCATAGGACAGGCTGGAGGCTACACCTTC	CASSIGQAGGYTF
TRBV24-1	TRBJ2-7	few	.	TGTGCCACCAGTTCAGGGCAGATTATGGAGGACGAGCAGTACTTC	CATSSGQIMEDEQYF
TRBV4-2	TRBJ2-2	.	.	TGTGCCAGCAGCCCTAATGGACGGGGGAAGCGGGAGCTGTTTTTT	CASSPNGRGKRELFF
TRBV5-1	TRBJ2-7	many	.	TGCGCCAGCAGCTTGGCTTCTTCGGCGGCTACCTACGAGCAGTACTTC	CASSLASSAATYEQYF
TRBV10-3	TRBJ2-3	.	TRBD2	TGTGCCACCCTCGGACTAGCGGGAGGGAGTTTGGTGGATACGCAGTATTTT	CATLGLAGGSLVDTQYF
TRBV5-1	TRBJ1-2	few	.	TGCGCCAGCAGCGGAACAGGGTCTAGTAACTATGGCTACACCTTC	CASSGTGSSNYGYTF
TRBV5-1	TRBJ2-3	many	.	TGCGCCAGCAGCTTGGGGACCACAGATACGCAGTATTTT	CASSLGTTDTQYF
TRBV5-5	TRBJ1-1	few	.	TGTGCCAGCAGCTTGGAGACGGAGTACACTGAAGCTTTCTTT	CASSLETEYTEAFF
TRBV12-5	TRBJ2-2	.	TRBD1	TGTGCTAGTGGTCTCGGGACAGGGGACGCCGGGGAGCTGTTTTTT	CASGLGTGDAGELFF
TRBV20-1	TRBJ2-1	.	.	TGCTGTGCTAGAGAGTCTACCCGGGCAGTATTCAATGAGCAGTTCTTC	CCARESTRAVFNEQFF
TRBV11-2	TRBJ2-3	few	.	TGTGCCAGCAGCCCCTCCGAGACTCGGTCCACAGATACGCAGTATTTT	CASSPSETRSTDTQYF
TRBV20-1	TRBJ2-3	.	.	TGCAGTGCTAGAGTACGAGCGGTAGATACGCAGTATTTT	CSARVRAVDTQYF
TRBV20-1	TRBJ2-1	few	TRBD2	TGCAGTGCTAGAGATCTGGATGGTCTAGCGGGCTTCTACAATGAGCAGTTCTTC	CSARDLDGLAGFYNEQFF
TRBV29-1	TRBJ2-3	.	TRBD1	TGCAGCGTTGATGAGACAGGGGCCACAGATACGCAGTATTTT	CSVDETGATDTQYF
TRBV20-1	TRBJ1-4	.	.	TGCAGTGCTAGATATCCTCAGAGGGGGGAAAAACTGTTTTTT	CSARYPQRGEKLFF
TRBV3-1	TRBJ2-2	few	TRBD2	TGTGCCAGCAGCCGTCTGACCGTAACTAGCGGAACCACCGGGGAGCTGTTTTTT	CASSRLTVTSGTTGELFF
TRBV24-1	TRBJ1-5	.	TRBD1	TGTGCCACCAGTGATTCCCGGACAGGGGGCAATCAGCCCCAGCATTTT	CATSDSRTGGNQPQHF
TRBV12-3/TRBV12-4	TRBJ2-1	.	TRBD2	TGTGCCAGCAGTTCCGGGACTAGCGGGATTAATGAGCAGTTCTTC	CASSSGTSGINEQFF
TRBV10-3	TRBJ1-5	.	.	TGTGCCATCAGTGAGTCTGGGGAGGGAAATCAGCCCCAGCATTTT	CAISESGEGNQPQHF
TRBV7-9	TRBJ2-3	.	TRBD1	TGTGCCAGCAGCCCGACAGGGGCCACAGATACGCAGTATTTT	CASSPTGATDTQYF
TRBV3-1	TRBJ2-3	.	.	TGTGCCAGCAGCCAAGTCACAGATACGCAGTATTTT	CASSQVTDTQYF
TRBV11-3	TRBJ2-5	.	TRBD2	TGTGCCAGCAGTCTTAGCGGGACTATCAAGACCCAGTACTTC	CASSLSGTIKTQYF
TRBV12-3/TRBV12-4	TRBJ2-3	few	TRBD1	TGTGCCAGCAGTTTGAGGGGACAGGGGTACACAGATACGCAGTATTTT	CASSLRGQGYTDTQYF
TRBV6-1	TRBJ1-2	.	TRBD1	TGTGCCAGCAGTCCGGGACAGATCACCTATGGCTACACCTTC	CASSPGQITYGYTF
TRBV24-1	TRBJ2-3	.	.	TGTGCCACCAGTGGCGCCGACAGCACAGATACGCAGTATTTT	CATSGADSTDTQYF
TRBV5-1	TRBJ1-5	.	.	TGCGCCAGCAGCTTGGCCCCGGGACCCAGACAGCCCCAGCATTTT	CASSLAPGPRQPQHF
TRBV10-3	TRBJ2-1	.	.	TGTGCCATCTCAAGCATCCTTTACAATGAGCAGTTCTTC	CAISSILYNEQFF